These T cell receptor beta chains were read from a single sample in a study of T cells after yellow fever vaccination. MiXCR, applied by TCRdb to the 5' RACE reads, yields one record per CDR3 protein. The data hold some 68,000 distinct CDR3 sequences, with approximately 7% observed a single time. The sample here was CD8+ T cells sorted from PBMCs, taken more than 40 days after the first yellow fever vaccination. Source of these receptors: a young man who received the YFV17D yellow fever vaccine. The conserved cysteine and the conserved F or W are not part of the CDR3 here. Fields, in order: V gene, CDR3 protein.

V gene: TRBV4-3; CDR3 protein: ASSQGTRSTDTQY
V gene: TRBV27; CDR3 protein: ASSFPWGEQF
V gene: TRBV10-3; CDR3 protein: AIRALIGGGNTEAF
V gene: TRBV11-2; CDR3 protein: ASSLDPGTGLNTGELF
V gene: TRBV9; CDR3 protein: ASSVVRGGDNEQF
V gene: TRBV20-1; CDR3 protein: SAINRDYQYEQY
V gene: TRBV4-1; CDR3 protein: ASSQPGASEKY
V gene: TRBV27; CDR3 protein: ASSSGGADTEAF
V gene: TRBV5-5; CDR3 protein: ASSFDRESDTGELF
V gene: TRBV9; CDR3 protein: ASTLGSSPYGYT
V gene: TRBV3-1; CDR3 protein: ASSQEGGGAKETQY
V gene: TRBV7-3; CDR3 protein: ASSLRGDRGNYGYT
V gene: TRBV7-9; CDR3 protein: ASSFGGVSSYEQY
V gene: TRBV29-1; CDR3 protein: SGTGNTGELF
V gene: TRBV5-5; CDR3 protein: ASSPGQISSYNEQF
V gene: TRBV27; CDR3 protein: ASSSGLAGASTYEQY
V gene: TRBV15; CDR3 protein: ATSRVDRSYTEAF
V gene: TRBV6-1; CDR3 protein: ASTLLAGGTDTQY
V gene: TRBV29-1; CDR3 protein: SVTGSAGELF
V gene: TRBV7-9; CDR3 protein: AGGRGELYNEQF
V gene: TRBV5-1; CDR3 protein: ASSLVDQGETQY
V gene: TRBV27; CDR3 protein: ASSLYGQSTEAF